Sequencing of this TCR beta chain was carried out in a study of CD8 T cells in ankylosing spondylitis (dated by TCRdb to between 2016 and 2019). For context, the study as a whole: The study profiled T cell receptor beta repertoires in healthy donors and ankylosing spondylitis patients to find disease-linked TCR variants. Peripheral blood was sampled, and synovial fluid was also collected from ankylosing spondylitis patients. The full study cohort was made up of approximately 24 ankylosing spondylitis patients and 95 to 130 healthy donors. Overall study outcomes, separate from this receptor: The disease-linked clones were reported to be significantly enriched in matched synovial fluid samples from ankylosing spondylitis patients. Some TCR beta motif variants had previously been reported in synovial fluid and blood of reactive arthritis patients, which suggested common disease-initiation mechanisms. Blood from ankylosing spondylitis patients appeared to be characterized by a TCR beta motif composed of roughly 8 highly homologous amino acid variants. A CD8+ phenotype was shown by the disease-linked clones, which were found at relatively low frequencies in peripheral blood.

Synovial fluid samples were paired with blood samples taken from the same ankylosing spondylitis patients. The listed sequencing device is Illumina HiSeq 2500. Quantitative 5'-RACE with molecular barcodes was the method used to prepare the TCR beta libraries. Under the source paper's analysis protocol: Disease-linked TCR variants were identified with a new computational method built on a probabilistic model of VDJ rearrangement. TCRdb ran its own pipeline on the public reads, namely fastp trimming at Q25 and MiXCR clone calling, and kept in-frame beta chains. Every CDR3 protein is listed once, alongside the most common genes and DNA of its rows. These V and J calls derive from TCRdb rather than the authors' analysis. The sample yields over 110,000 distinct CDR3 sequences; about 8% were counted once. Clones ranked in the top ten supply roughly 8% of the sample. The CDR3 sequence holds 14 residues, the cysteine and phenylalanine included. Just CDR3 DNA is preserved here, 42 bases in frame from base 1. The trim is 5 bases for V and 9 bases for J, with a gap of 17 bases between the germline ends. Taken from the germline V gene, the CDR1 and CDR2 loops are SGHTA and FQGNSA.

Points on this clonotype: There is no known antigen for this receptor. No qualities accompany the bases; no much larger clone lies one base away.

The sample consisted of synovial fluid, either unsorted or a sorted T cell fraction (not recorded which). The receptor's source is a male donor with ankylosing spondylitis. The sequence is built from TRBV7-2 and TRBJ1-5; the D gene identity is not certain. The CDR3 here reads CASSPSPGSLPQHF. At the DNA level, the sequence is TGTGCCAGCAGCCCCAGCCCCGGCTCTTTGCCCCAGCATTTT.